These 23 T cell receptor beta chains were sequenced from one sample in a study of blood T cell repertoires in COVID-19. Sequenced by immunoSEQ multiplex PCR; TCRdb stores in-frame clones only, minus some. Here the sample spans roughly 16,000 clones, 88% being singletons. The sample consisted of peripheral blood. Receptor source: a human donor in a cohort sampled during active COVID-19.

This clone occurred a few times. The rearrangement joins TRBV5-4 to TRBJ2-1; 11 bases fit TRBD2. Germline V lookup: CDR1 SGHNT, CDR2 YYREEE (reference sequence). This CDR3 has 17 residues. With 2 bases clipped from V and 4 bases from J, the junction kept 8 bases outside the gene matches. The CDR3 is CASSFPPGLAAYNEQFF. Written as DNA, the CDR3 is TGTGCCAGCAGCTTCCCCCCGGGACTAGCGGCTTACAATGAGCAGTTCTTC.

The count of this clone is one. The chain employs TRBV9 and TRBJ2-7; TRBD1 agrees at 9 bases. The CDR3 length is 12 residues. Germline V CDR1 and CDR2: SGDLS, YYNGEE. The V segment lost 3 bases and the J segment 11 bases; nucleotides outside the gene matches: 6. CDR3 sequence: CASSAITGGEYF. The CDR3, as DNA: TGTGCCAGCAGCGCTATTACAGGGGGCGAGTACTTC.

This chain connects TRBV4-2 to TRBJ1-3, with D unresolved. The CDR3 extends over 14 amino acids. Trimming stripped 0 bases from V and 4 bases from J, with 7 bases between. Germline-derived CDR1 and CDR2 are LGHNA and YNFKEQ. The chain's CDR3 is CASSQDYIGNTIYF. CDR3 nucleotide sequence: TGTGCCAGCAGCCAAGACTATATCGGAAACACCATATATTTT.

V gene TRBV7-8 combines with J gene TRBJ1-2; D unclear. The germline CDR1 and CDR2 sequences are SGHVS and FQNEAQ. V lost 0 bases to trimming and J lost 8 bases, with 10 bases between them. The CDR3 has 13 amino acids. The CDR3 nucleotides are TGTGCCAGCAGCTTAGCCTCAGATTGGGGCTACACCTTC. This gives the protein CASSLASDWGYTF.

The chain recombines TRBV2 with TRBJ1-6, with D perhaps TRBD1 (6 bases). Germline assignment: CDR1 SNHLY and CDR2 FYNNEI. Trimming removed 11 bases at V and 5 bases at J, with 13 bases between. The CDR3 runs to 13 residues. The CDR3 is CAFEGENNSPLHF. CDR3 coding DNA: TGTGCCTTCGAGGGGGAGAATAATTCACCCCTCCACTTT.

The rearrangement links TRBV7-3 to TRBJ2-3; possibly TRBD2 for D (6 bases). The CDR3 has 15 residues. CDR1 is SGHTA, CDR2 FQGTGA, per germline. V lost 2 bases and J lost 0, with 9 bases in between. CDR3 in amino acids: CASSLGGESTDTQYF. Here the CDR3 DNA reads TGTGCCAGCAGCTTAGGCGGGGAAAGCACAGATACGCAGTATTTT.

The chain joins TRBV27 to TRBJ1-5; the D is unclear. This CDR3 is built from 13 residues. The germline V gene encodes CDR1 MNHEY and CDR2 SMNVEV (reference sequence). Trimming removed 2 bases at V and 6 bases at J, with 8 bases between. The CDR3 loop is CASSLMGAQPQHF. CDR3 DNA: TGTGCCAGCAGTTTAATGGGCGCTCAGCCCCAGCATTTT.

This clone was picked up one time. The genes are TRBV11-3 and TRBJ1-1, with D possibly being TRBD1 (6 bases). Germline V lookup: CDR1 SGHNT, CDR2 YENEEA. V lost 0 bases to trimming and J lost 1 base, with 12 bases between them. The CDR3 runs to 16 residues. In DNA, the CDR3 is TGTGCCAGCAGCTTAGATCTTGGGGGCGGGAACACTGAAGCTTTCTTT. Residues: CASSLDLGGGNTEAFF.

Only a few counts were recorded for this clone. The CDR3 DNA sequence: TGTGCCTGGAGTTCAGCGAGGGCCGGGGAGCTGTTTTTT. Amino acid sequence: CAWSSARAGELFF. The chain employs TRBV30 and TRBJ2-2, with D maybe TRBD2 (5 bases). V was shortened by 2 bases and J by 6 bases, with 10 bases between the two germline ends. The CDR3 loop spans 13 amino acids. Germline loops: CDR1 GTSNPN, CDR2 SVGIG (reference sequence).

The rearrangement uses TRBV19 and TRBJ1-1; D unclear. This CDR3 spans 13 amino acids. Germline V gene data show CDR1 as LNHDA and CDR2 as SQIVND (reference sequence). Trimming shortened V by 6 bases and J by 0 bases, and 8 bases separated the two germline ends. The CDR3 reads CASRQHLNTEAFF. The DNA of the CDR3 is TGTGCCAGTAGACAGCACTTGAACACTGAAGCTTTCTTT.

The rearrangement joins TRBV19 to TRBJ2-2, with D possibly TRBD1 on 7 matching bases. The V end was cut by 6 bases, the J end by 4 bases, with 9 bases between. Per germline, CDR1 LNHDA and CDR2 SQIVND (reference sequence). The CDR3 has 13 amino acids. In DNA form, the CDR3 reads TGTGCCAGTAGCCAGGGGGGCACCGGGGAGCTGTTTTTT. Protein product: CASSQGGTGELFF.

This clone was picked up one time. The chain is built from TRBV6-4 and TRBJ2-2, with D perhaps matching TRBD1 (5 bases). Germline CDR1 is MRHNA and CDR2 is SNTAGT. V was clipped by 6 bases and J by 2 bases, with 10 bases between them. The CDR3 is 14 amino acids. The CDR3 nucleotides are TGTGCCAGCAGACCCGACAGAAACACCGGGGAGCTGTTTTTT. This encodes CASRPDRNTGELFF.

V usage is TRBV18 and J usage is TRBJ2-7, with D maybe TRBD1 (5 bases). Germline values: CDR1 KGHSH, CDR2 LQKENI. CDR3 size: 12 residues. V shed 3 bases and J shed 4 bases, with 7 bases lying between them. The CDR3 region is CASSPTVYEQYF. The CDR3 DNA sequence: TGTGCCAGCTCACCGACAGTATACGAGCAGTACTTC.

This chain joins TRBV5-6 and TRBJ2-5; D possibly corresponds to TRBD2 (6 bases). From germline, CDR1 is SGHDT and CDR2 YYEEEE. V was trimmed by 5 bases and J by 0 bases, leaving 14 bases between them. The CDR3 runs to 15 residues. The CDR3 reads CASSLWRANQETQYF. CDR3 coding DNA: TGTGCCAGCAGTTTGTGGAGGGCCAACCAAGAGACCCAGTACTTC.

The rearrangement links TRBV29-1 to TRBJ2-3; perhaps TRBD1 as D (6 bases). This CDR3 is 12 amino acids long. Germline V lookup: CDR1 SQVTM, CDR2 ANQGSEA. V was pared by 6 bases and J by 3 bases, with 10 bases between. CDR3 sequence: CSVVQGTDTQYF. The DNA for the CDR3 is TGCAGCGTGGTCCAGGGGACAGATACGCAGTATTTT.

This sequence joins TRBV5-4 and TRBJ2-3; perhaps TRBD2 as D (5 bases). The CDR3 totals 13 residues. CDR1 and CDR2 from the germline V gene are SGHNT and YYREEE (reference sequence). Trimming left V 7 bases short and J 6 bases short, with 15 bases between. The CDR3 DNA reads TGTGCCAGCCACGATCGCTCGGGGGATACGCAGTATTTT. Translating it yields CASHDRSGDTQYF.

This chain uses TRBV19 with TRBJ1-2; 7 nucleotides match TRBD1. Germline V gene data show CDR1 as LNHDA and CDR2 as SQIVND (reference sequence). V was pared by 4 bases and J by 5 bases, with 10 bases of the junction left unmatched. CDR3 length equals 15 residues. CDR3 in DNA: TGTGCCAGTAGTAACCCGGGACAGACTTTATATGGCTACACCTTC. As protein: CASSNPGQTLYGYTF.

The rearrangement uses TRBV9 and TRBJ2-5; 11 bases match TRBD2. J lost 4 bases, V lost 4 bases, and 6 bases had no gene match. From germline, CDR1 is SGDLS and CDR2 YYNGEE. The CDR3 runs 15 residues. CDR3 region: CASSTEGLAVETQYF. For the CDR3, the DNA is TGTGCCAGCAGCACAGAGGGACTAGCGGTAGAGACCCAGTACTTC.

The J gene is TRBJ2-2, the V gene TRBV11-2; 9 bases map to TRBD1. The ends lost 7 bases at V and 6 bases at J; junction bases unmatched: 12. The length of the CDR3 is 16 residues. CDR1 and CDR2 (germline): SGHAT, FQNNGV. CDR3 in DNA: TGTGCCAGCATCTCACCGGGACAGGGAGGACCCGGGGAGCTGTTTTTT. Its protein is CASISPGQGGPGELFF.

J is TRBJ1-1 and V is TRBV19, with 9 bases that match TRBD1. Trimming at V came to 6 bases and at J to 3 bases, leaving 5 bases not matched to a gene. In germline, CDR1 is LNHDA, CDR2 SQIVND (reference sequence). This CDR3 spans 14 amino acids. CDR3 coding DNA: TGTGCCAGTAGCTACAGGGGGCTGGACACTGAAGCTTTCTTT. The encoded protein is CASSYRGLDTEAFF.

The chain employs TRBV11-2 and TRBJ2-7; D is perhaps TRBD2 (5 bases). Germline V lookup: CDR1 SGHAT, CDR2 FQNNGV. The CDR3 is 14 amino acids. The V end lost 1 base, the J end lost 2 bases, and 9 bases lay between the germline ends. CDR3 amino acids: CASSLVWETYEQYF. CDR3 bases: TGTGCCAGCAGCTTAGTTTGGGAGACCTACGAGCAGTACTTC.

This clone was observed once. The rearrangement uses TRBV21-1 and TRBJ2-5; TRBD2, the table's D call, was not compared with the DNA. TRBV21-1 corresponds to a pseudogene. This CDR3 is 15 amino acids long. The CDR3 nucleotides are TGTGCCAGCAGCAAAGTTGTAGCGGGGAGGGAGACCCAGTACTTC. Protein sequence: CASSKVVAGRETQYF.

The chain carries TRBV12-3 or TRBV12-4 and TRBJ2-3; tentatively, D is TRBD2 (5 bases). The CDR3 is 13 residues long. Trimming took off 8 bases at V and 4 bases at J, with 13 bases between the two ends. DNA of the CDR3: TGTGCCAGCGCAATAGCGTCCCCAGATACGCAGTATTTT. Residues: CASAIASPDTQYF.